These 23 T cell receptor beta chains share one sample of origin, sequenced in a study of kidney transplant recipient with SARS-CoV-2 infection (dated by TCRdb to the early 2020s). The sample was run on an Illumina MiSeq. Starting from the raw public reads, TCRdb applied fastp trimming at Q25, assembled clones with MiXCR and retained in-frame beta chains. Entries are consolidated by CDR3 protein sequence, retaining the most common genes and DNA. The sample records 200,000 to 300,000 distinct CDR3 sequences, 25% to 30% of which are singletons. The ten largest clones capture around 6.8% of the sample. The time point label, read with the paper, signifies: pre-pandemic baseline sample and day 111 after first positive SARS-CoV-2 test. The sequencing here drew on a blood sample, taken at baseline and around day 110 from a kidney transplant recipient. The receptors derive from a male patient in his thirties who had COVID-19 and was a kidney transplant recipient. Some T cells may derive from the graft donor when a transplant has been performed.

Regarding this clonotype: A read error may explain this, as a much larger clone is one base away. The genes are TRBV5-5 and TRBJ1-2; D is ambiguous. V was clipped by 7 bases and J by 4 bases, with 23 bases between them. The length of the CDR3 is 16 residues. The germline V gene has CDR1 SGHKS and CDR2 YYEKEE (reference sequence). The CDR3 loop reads CASEIFVSRKTYGYTF. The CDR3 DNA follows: TGTGCCAGCGAAATATTTGTCTCGCGAAAGACCTATGGCTACACCTTC.

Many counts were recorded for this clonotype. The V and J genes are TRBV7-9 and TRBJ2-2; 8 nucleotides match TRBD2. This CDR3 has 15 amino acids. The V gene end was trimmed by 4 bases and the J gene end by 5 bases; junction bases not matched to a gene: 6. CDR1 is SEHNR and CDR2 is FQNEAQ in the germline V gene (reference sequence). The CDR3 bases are TGTGCCAGCAGCTGGGGGAGCGGGAGTACCGGGGAGCTGTTTTTT. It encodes CASSWGSGSTGELFF.

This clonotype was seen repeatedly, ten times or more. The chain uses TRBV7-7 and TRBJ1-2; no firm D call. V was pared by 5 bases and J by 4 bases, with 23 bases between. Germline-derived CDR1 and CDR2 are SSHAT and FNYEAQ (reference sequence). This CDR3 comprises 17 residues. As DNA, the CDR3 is TGTGCCAGCAGCGGTTCATGTAAGTGCCGAAAGACCTATGGCTACACCTTC. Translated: CASSGSCKCRKTYGYTF.

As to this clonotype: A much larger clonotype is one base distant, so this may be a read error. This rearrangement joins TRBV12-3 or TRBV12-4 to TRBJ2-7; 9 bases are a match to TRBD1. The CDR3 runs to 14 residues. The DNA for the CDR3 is TGTTCCAGCAGTTTCAGGGACAGGGCTAGCGAGCAGTACTTC. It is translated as CSSSFRDRASEQYF.

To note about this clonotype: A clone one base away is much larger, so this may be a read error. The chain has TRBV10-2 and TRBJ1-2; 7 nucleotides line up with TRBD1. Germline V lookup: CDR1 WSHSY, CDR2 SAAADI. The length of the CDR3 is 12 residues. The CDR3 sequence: CTSSDQGEGYTF. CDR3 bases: TGCACCAGCAGTGATCAGGGGGAAGGCTACACCTTC.

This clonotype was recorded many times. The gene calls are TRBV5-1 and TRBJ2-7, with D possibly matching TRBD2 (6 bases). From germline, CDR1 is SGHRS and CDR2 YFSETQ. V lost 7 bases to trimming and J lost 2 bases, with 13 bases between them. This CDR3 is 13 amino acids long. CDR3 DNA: TGCGCCAGCGGGGTTAGCGGCACCTACGAGCAGTACTTC. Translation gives CASGVSGTYEQYF.

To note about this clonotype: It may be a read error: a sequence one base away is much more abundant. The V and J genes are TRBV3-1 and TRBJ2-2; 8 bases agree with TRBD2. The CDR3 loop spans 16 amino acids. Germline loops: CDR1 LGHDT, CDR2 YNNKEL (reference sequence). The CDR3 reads CASSQGTSTNAGELFF. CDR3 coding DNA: TGTGCCAGCAGCCAAGGGACTAGCACGAACGCCGGGGAGCTGTTTTTT.

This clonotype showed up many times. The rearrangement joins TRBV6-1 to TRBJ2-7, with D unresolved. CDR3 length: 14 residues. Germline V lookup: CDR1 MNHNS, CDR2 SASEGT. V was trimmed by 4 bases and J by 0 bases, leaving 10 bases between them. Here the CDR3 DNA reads TGTGCCAGCAGTGTAAGGAAGGGCTCCTACGAGCAGTACTTC. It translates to CASSVRKGSYEQYF.

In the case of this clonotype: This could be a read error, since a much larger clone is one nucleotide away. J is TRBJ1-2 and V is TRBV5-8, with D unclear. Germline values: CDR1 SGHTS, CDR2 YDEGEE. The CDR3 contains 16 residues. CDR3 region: CASAEHHPRKTYGYIF. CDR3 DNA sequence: TGTGCCAGCGCAGAACATCATCCACGAAAGACCTATGGCTACATCTTC.

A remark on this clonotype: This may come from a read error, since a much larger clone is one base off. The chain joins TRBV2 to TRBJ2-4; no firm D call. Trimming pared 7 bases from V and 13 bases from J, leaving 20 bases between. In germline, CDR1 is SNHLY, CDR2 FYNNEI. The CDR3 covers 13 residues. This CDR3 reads CASNSLLGDGQYF. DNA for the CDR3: TGTGCCAGCAATTCACTGTTAGGAGACGGGCAGTACTTC.

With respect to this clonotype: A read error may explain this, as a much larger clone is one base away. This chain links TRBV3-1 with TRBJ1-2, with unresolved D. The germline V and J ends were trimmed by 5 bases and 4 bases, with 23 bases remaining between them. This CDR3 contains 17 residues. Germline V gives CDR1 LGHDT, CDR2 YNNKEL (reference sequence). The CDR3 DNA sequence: TGTGCCAGCAGCTTCAGTACCACCCTTCGAAAGACCTATGGCTACACCTTC. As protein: CASSFSTTLRKTYGYTF.

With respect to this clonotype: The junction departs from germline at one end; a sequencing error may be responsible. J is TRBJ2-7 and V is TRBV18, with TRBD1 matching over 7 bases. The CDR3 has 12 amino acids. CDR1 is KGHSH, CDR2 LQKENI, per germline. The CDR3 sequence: CASSRTGYEQCF. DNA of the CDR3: TGTGCCAGCTCACGGACAGGCTACGAGCAGTGCTTC. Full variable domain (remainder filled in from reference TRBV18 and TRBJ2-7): NAGVMQNPRHLVRRRGQEARLRCSPMKGHSHVYWYRQLPEEGLKFMVYLQKENIIDESGMPKERFSAEFPKEGPSILRIQQVVRGDSAAYFCASSRTGYEQCFGPGTRLTVT.

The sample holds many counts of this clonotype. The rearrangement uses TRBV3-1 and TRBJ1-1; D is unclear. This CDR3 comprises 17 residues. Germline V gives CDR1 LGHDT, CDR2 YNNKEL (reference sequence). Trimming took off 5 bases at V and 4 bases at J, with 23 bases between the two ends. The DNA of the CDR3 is TGTGCCAGCAGCGTAACGTATCCCATTTCAATTCGCACTGAAGCTTTCTTT. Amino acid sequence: CASSVTYPISIRTEAFF. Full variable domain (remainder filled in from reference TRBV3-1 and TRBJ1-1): DTAVSQTPKYLVTQMGNDKSIKCEQNLGHDTMYWYKQDSKKFLKIMFSYNNKELIINETVPNRFSPKSPDKAHLNLHINSLELGDSAVYFCASSVTYPISIRTEAFFGQGTRLTVV.

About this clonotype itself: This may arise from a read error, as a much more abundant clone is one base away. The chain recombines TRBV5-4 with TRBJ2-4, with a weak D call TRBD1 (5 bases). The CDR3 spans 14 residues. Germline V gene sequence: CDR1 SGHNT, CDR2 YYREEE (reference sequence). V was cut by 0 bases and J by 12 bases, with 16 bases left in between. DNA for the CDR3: TGTGCCAGCAGCTTGGTGTCCCACGAGGACACTCAGTACTTC. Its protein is CASSLVSHEDTQYF. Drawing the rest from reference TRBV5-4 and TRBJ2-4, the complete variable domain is ETGVTQSPTHLIKTRGQQVTLRCSSQSGHNTVSWYQQALGQGPQFIFQYYREEENGRGNFPPRFSGLQFPNYSSELNVNALELDDSALYLCASSLVSHEDTQYFGAGTRLSVL.

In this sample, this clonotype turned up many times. The CDR3 DNA follows: TGTGCCAGCAGCTTCCAGCGGGACCCCTACGAGCAGTACTTC. Protein product: CASSFQRDPYEQYF. The chain links TRBV7-9 to TRBJ2-7, with 7 positions matching TRBD2. Germline trimming cut 3 bases from V and 2 bases from J; bases unmatched to any gene: 4. Per the germline V gene, CDR1 is SEHNR and CDR2 is FQNEAQ (reference sequence). The CDR3 is 14 residues long.

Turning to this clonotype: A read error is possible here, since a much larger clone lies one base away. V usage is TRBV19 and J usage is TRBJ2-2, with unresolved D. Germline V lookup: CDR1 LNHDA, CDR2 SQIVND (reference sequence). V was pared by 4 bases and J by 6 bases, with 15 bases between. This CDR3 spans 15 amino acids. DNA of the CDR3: TGTGCCAGTAGTACAGTTCGGCAGAGAGCCGGGGAGCTGTTTTTT. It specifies CASSTVRQRAGELFF.

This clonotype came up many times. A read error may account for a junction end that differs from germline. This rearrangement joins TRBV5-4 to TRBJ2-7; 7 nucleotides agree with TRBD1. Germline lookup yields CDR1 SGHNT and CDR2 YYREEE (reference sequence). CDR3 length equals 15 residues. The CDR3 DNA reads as TGTGCCAGCAGCTTGGGGGACAGCTCTGGCGTTCTAGGGGACTTC. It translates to CASSLGDSSGVLGDF.

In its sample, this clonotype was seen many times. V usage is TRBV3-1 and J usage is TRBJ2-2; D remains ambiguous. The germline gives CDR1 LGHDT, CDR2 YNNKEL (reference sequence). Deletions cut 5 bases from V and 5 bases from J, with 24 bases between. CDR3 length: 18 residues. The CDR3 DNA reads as TGTGCCAGCAGCAGTCTATTTCCCATTTCAGGCTTGACCGGGGAGCTGTTTTTT. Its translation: CASSSLFPISGLTGELFF.

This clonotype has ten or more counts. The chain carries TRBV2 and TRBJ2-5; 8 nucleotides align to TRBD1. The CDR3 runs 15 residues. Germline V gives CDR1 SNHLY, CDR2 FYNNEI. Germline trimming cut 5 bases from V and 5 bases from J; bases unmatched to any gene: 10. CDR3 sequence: CASSPTGTGQETQYF. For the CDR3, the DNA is TGTGCCAGCAGTCCTACTGGGACAGGCCAGGAGACCCAGTACTTC.

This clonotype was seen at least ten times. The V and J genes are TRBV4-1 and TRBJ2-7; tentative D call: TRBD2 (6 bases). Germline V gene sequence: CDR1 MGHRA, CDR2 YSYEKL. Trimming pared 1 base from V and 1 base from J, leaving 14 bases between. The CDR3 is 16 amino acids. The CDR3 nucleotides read TGCGCCAGCAGCCAAGCGGCCGGGGGTCAATCCTACGAGCAGTACTTC. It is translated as CASSQAAGGQSYEQYF.

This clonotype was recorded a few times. CDR3 loop: CASSRRLASNTGELFF. The CDR3 DNA follows: TGTGCCAGCAGTCGGAGACTAGCGAGTAACACCGGGGAGCTGTTTTTT. The chain employs TRBV6-6 and TRBJ2-2; TRBD2 matches at 8 bases. The CDR3 totals 16 residues. Unmatched junction bases numbered 7, after V lost 5 bases and J lost 2 bases. In germline, CDR1 is MNHNY, CDR2 SVGAGI (reference sequence).

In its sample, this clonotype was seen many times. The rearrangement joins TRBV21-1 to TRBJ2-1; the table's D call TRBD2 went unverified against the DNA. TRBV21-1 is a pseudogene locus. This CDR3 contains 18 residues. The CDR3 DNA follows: TGTGCCAGCACCACACGACGAGCGGGCCAGATCTCCTACAATGAGCAGTTCTTC. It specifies CASTTRRAGQISYNEQFF.

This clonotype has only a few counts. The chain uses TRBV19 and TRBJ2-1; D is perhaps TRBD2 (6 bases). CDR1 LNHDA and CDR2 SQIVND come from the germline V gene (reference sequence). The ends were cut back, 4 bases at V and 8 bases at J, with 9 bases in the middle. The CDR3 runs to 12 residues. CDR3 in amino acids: CASSSRDYEQFF. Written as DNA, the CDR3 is TGTGCCAGTAGTAGCCGGGACTATGAGCAGTTCTTC.